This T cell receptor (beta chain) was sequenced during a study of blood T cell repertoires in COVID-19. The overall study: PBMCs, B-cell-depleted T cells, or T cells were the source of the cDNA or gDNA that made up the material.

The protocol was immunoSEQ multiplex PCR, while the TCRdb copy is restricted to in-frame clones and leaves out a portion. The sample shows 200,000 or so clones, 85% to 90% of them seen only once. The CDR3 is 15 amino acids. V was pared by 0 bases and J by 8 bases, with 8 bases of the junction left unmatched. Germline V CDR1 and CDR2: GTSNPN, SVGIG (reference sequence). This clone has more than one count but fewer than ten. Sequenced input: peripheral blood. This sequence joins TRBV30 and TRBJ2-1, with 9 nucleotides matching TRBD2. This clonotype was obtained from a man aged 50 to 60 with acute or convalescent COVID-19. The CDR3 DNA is TGTGCCTGGAGTGTCCCTGGGCGGGGGGGGCATGAGCAGTTCTTC. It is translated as CAWSVPGRGGHEQFF. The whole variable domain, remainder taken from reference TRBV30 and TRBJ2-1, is SQTIHQWPATLVQPVGSPLSLECTVEGTSNPNLYWYRQAAGRGLQLLFYSVGIGQISSEVPQNLSASRPQDRQFILSSKKLLLSDSGFYLCAWSVPGRGGHEQFFGPGTRLTVL.